Each of the 19 T cell receptor beta chains below was sequenced from the same sample in a study of T cell repertoires in cytomegalovirus infection. In TCRdb, the reads were re-called with MiXCR into one record per CDR3 protein. The repertoire holds roughly 860,000 distinct CDR3 sequences, with 30% to 35% as singletons. Antigens of these TCRs are unknown. The sequencing used cultured CD8+ T cells from PBMCs, collected from culture after CMV antigen stimulation. Receptors were obtained from a human donor in good health (CMV status not recorded). Some clones in this sample may be carry-over from other donors' samples.

The V gene is TRBV5-6, the J gene TRBJ2-5, with 13 positions matching TRBD2. Germline CDR1 and CDR2: SGHDT and YYEEEE. J lost 2 bases, V lost 7 bases, and 8 bases had no gene match. CDR3 length: 16 amino acids. CDR3 nucleotides: TGTGCCAGCCCGAATGGGACTAGCGGGGAGCAAGAGACCCAGTACTTC. This codes for CASPNGTSGEQETQYF. The whole variable domain, filled in from reference TRBV5-6 and TRBJ2-5, reads DAGVTQSPTHLIKTRGQQVTLRCSPKSGHDTVSWYQQALGQGPQFIFQYYEEEERQRGNFPDRFSGHQFPNYSSELNVNALLLGDSALYLCASPNGTSGEQETQYFGPGTRLLVL.

The genes are TRBV6-6 and TRBJ2-7, with 7 bases lining up with TRBD2. CDR1 is MNHNY, CDR2 SVGAGI, per germline (reference sequence). The CDR3 sequence is 15 residues long. J gave up 7 bases and V 0 bases, and 9 bases lay outside the gene matches. The CDR3 sequence is CASSYSSTGGREQYF. CDR3 nucleotides: TGTGCCAGCAGTTACTCGTCGACGGGGGGTCGAGAGCAGTACTTC.

This clonotype was observed at least ten times. This chain joins TRBV7-8 and TRBJ1-2; D is unclear. Germline V lookup: CDR1 SGHVS, CDR2 FQNEAQ. The CDR3 loop spans 11 amino acids. The V and J ends lost 4 bases and 7 bases respectively, with 7 bases between them. CDR3 sequence: CASSSKGGYTF. CDR3 DNA sequence: TGTGCCAGCAGCTCTAAGGGTGGCTACACCTTC.

V is TRBV4-1 and J is TRBJ1-2; D is possibly TRBD1 (5 bases). Germline CDR1 and CDR2: MGHRA and YSYEKL. The CDR3 is 15 amino acids. V was shortened by 0 bases and J by 4 bases, with 12 bases between the two germline ends. DNA for the CDR3: TGCGCCAGCAGCCAAGAAACGGACAAGAGCTATGGCTACACCTTC. As protein: CASSQETDKSYGYTF.

This clonotype has more than one count but fewer than ten. This chain uses TRBV4-1 with TRBJ2-7; D not certain. Looked up from germline, CDR1 is MGHRA and CDR2 is YSYEKL. The V gene lost 4 bases and the J gene lost 3 bases, with 10 bases spanning the gap. The length of the CDR3 is 13 residues. Here the CDR3 reads CASSPPTSYEQYF. CDR3 bases: TGCGCCAGCAGCCCTCCGACAAGCTACGAGCAGTACTTC.

This clonotype was seen only a few times. J is TRBJ2-4 and V is TRBV4-2; D is uncertain. V lost 0 bases, J lost 1 base, and 13 bases lay in between. This CDR3 has 17 amino acids. Germline CDR1 is LGHNA and CDR2 is YNFKEQ. For the CDR3, the DNA is TGTGCCAGCAGCCAAGATCGCGGTAGGATGGCCAAAAACATTCAGTACTTC. Its protein product is CASSQDRGRMAKNIQYF.

The genes are TRBV24-1 and TRBJ1-5; D unclear. This CDR3 spans 16 amino acids. The germline V gene encodes CDR1 KGHDR and CDR2 SFDVKD. Trimming cost V 8 bases and J 1 base, with 17 bases left between them. CDR3 region: CATMSDGRASNQPQHF. CDR3 nucleotide sequence: TGTGCCACCATGAGTGACGGTCGGGCGAGCAATCAGCCCCAGCATTTT.

The sample holds many counts of this clonotype. This CDR3 is CAIERGGTGELFF. In DNA, the CDR3 is TGTGCCATAGAGCGTGGCGGCACCGGGGAGCTGTTTTTT. The chain has TRBV12-3 or TRBV12-4 and TRBJ2-2; D not resolved. The ends were cut back, 10 bases at V and 4 bases at J, with 13 bases in the middle. CDR3 length equals 13 residues.

This clonotype was counted a few times. The rearrangement links TRBV9 to TRBJ2-3, with 7 positions matching TRBD2. The germline gives CDR1 SGDLS, CDR2 YYNGEE. V shed 3 bases and J 2 bases; nucleotides not matched to a gene: 9. The CDR3 covers 16 residues. The CDR3 DNA is TGTGCCAGCAGCGCCGGAGAGCGGGACTACACAGATACGCAGTATTTT. Translation gives CASSAGERDYTDTQYF.

The chain carries TRBV5-1 and TRBJ2-7, with D possibly matching TRBD1 (6 bases). Germline CDR1 and CDR2: SGHRS and YFSETQ. The CDR3 is made up of 15 amino acids. The V gene lost 1 base and the J gene lost 0 bases, with 11 bases spanning the gap. CDR3 DNA sequence: TGCGCCAGCAGCTTGCAGGACAGAAACTCCTACGAGCAGTACTTC. It specifies CASSLQDRNSYEQYF.

Concerning this clonotype itself: Being one base from a much bigger clone, this may be a read error. The gene calls are TRBV6-2 or TRBV6-3 and TRBJ2-7; a possible D gene is TRBD2 (6 bases). The CDR3 is 14 amino acids. Germline assignment: CDR1 MNHEY and CDR2 SVGEGT. Between the trimmed V and J ends, which lost 10 bases and 0 bases, there was a span of 16 bases. CDR3 nucleotides: TGTGCCAACACCCCGGACGGGAGCTCCTACGAGCAGTACTTC. Translation gives CANTPDGSSYEQYF.

The V call is TRBV4-1, the J call TRBJ2-7; TRBD1 matches at 9 bases. Germline lookup yields CDR1 MGHRA and CDR2 YSYEKL. With V trimmed by 3 bases and J by 3 bases, 6 bases remained unmatched. The CDR3 consists of 15 residues. The CDR3 loop reads CASSHVSTGGYEQYF. CDR3 nucleotides: TGCGCCAGCAGCCATGTATCGACAGGGGGCTACGAGCAGTACTTC.

This clonotype occurred many times. The chain is built from TRBV7-2 and TRBJ2-1; perhaps TRBD2 as D (6 bases). Per germline, CDR1 SGHTA and CDR2 FQGNSA. The CDR3 runs to 17 residues. V was trimmed by 5 bases and J by 0 bases, leaving 17 bases between them. The chain's CDR3 is CASSQLGTLSSYNEQFF. CDR3 sequence (DNA): TGTGCCAGCAGCCAGCTAGGGACTCTCAGCTCCTACAATGAGCAGTTCTTC.

The J gene is TRBJ2-5, the V gene TRBV6-2 or TRBV6-3; possibly TRBD1 for D (5 bases). This CDR3 contains 13 residues. V dropped 6 bases and J dropped 5 bases, with 13 bases sitting between them. Germline-derived CDR1 and CDR2 are MNHEY and SVGEGT. The CDR3 sequence is CASSTDSWETQYF. CDR3 coding DNA: TGTGCCAGCAGCACTGACAGTTGGGAGACCCAGTACTTC.

This clonotype was detected a few times. The chain uses TRBV2 and TRBJ1-5, with unresolved D. This CDR3 region has 14 residues. Germline V CDR1 and CDR2: SNHLY, FYNNEI. Trimming cost V 4 bases and J 0 bases, with 7 bases left between them. CDR3 DNA: TGTGCCAGCAGTGGTCGCTATAGCAATCAGCCCCAGCATTTT. Translating gives CASSGRYSNQPQHF.

The V call is TRBV28, the J call TRBJ2-3; 8 nucleotides match TRBD1. Trimming removed 10 bases from V and 2 bases from J; junction bases left unmatched: 5. The CDR3 runs 13 residues. Germline V gene sequence: CDR1 MDHEN, CDR2 SYDVKM. The CDR3 reads CATRTGITDTQYF. As DNA, the CDR3 is TGTGCCACTCGGACAGGGATCACAGATACGCAGTATTTT. The entire variable domain, with the rest obtained from reference TRBV28 and TRBJ2-3, is as follows: DVKVTQSSRYLVKRTGEKVFLECVQDMDHENMFWYRQDPGLGLRLIYFSYDVKMKEKGDIPEGYSVSREKKERFSLILESASTNQTSMYLCATRTGITDTQYFGPGTRLTVL.

This chain links TRBV4-1 with TRBJ1-1; D unclear. The CDR3 has 14 amino acids. Germline V CDR1 and CDR2: MGHRA, YSYEKL. Trimming shortened V by 0 bases and J by 8 bases, and 13 bases separated the two germline ends. Here the CDR3 reads CASSQDPPRGEAFF. CDR3 DNA: TGCGCCAGCAGCCAAGATCCTCCACGCGGGGAAGCTTTCTTT.

A few counts support this clonotype. V gene TRBV2 combines with J gene TRBJ2-2; D gene ambiguous. Trimming left V 2 bases short and J 4 bases short, with 11 bases between. Germline lookup yields CDR1 SNHLY and CDR2 FYNNEI. The length of the CDR3 is 15 residues. CDR3 in DNA: TGTGCCAGCAGTGAATTTACGATTGCCACCGGGGAGCTGTTTTTT. This translates into CASSEFTIATGELFF. Full variable domain (missing parts from reference TRBV2 and TRBJ2-2): EPEVTQTPSHQVTQMGQEVILRCVPISNHLYFYWYRQILGQKVEFLVSFYNNEISEKSEIFDDQFSVERPDGSNFTLKIRSTKLEDSAMYFCASSEFTIATGELFFGEGSRLTVL.

The sample holds many counts of this clonotype. The chain combines TRBV7-9 with TRBJ1-1, with TRBD1 matching over 8 bases. Germline V gives CDR1 SEHNR, CDR2 FQNEAQ (reference sequence). There are 15 residues in the CDR3. Germline trimming cut 4 bases from V and 4 bases from J; bases unmatched to any gene: 8. CDR3 amino acids: CASSSLQGAGTEAFF. The DNA of the CDR3 is TGTGCCAGCAGCTCATTGCAGGGGGCGGGCACTGAAGCTTTCTTT.